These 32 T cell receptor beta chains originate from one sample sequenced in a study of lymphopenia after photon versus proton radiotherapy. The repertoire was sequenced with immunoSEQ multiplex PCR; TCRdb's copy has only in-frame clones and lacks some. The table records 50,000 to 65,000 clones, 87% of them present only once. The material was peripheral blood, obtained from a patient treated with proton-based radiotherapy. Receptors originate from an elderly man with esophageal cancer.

The CDR3 region is CASSLAQGLSIQYF. The DNA of the CDR3 is TGTGCCAGCTCCCTCGCACAGGGGTTAAGCATTCAGTACTTC. The rearrangement joins TRBV18 to TRBJ2-4; 7 bases fit TRBD1. This CDR3 region has 14 residues. The J segment lost 9 bases and the V segment lost 6 bases, leaving 11 bases of the junction unmatched. Looked up from germline, CDR1 is KGHSH and CDR2 is LQKENI. The full variable domain, in which reference TRBV18 and TRBJ2-4 provide the parts outside the CDR3, is NAGVMQNPRHLVRRRGQEARLRCSPMKGHSHVYWYRQLPEEGLKFMVYLQKENIIDESGMPKERFSAEFPKEGPSILRIQQVVRGDSAAYFCASSLAQGLSIQYFGAGTRLSVL.

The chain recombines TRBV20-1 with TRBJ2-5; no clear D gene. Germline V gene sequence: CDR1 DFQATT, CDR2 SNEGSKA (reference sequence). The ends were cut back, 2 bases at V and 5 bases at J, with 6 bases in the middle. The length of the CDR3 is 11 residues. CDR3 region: CSARNTETQYF. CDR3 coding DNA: TGCAGTGCTAGAAACACGGAGACCCAGTACTTC.

Here the CDR3 DNA reads TGTGCCAGCGGGACCAACAATGAGCAGTTCTTC. This sequence encodes CASGTNNEQFF. This sequence joins TRBV7-6 and TRBJ2-1, with D possibly being TRBD1 or TRBD2 (5 bases each). V shed 8 bases and J shed 5 bases, with 7 bases lying between them. Germline CDR1 and CDR2: SGHVS and FNYEAQ. CDR3 length: 11 residues.

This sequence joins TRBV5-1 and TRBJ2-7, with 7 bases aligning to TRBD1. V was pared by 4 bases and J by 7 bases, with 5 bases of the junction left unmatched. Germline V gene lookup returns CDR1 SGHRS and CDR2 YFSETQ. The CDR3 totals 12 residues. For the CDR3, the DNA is TGCGCCAGCAGCCCACCGGACAGGGAGCAGTACTTC. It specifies CASSPPDREQYF.

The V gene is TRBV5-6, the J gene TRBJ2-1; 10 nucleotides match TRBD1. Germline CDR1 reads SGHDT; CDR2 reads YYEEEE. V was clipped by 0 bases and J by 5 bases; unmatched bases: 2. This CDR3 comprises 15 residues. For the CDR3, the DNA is TGTGCCAGCAGCTTGGGCGGGACAGGGGACAATGAGCAGTTCTTC. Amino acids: CASSLGGTGDNEQFF.

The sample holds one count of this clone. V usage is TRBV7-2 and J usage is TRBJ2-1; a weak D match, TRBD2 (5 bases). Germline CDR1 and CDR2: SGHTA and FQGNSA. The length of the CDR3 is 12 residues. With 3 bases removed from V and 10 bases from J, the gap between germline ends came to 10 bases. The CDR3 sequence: CASSFPGSEQFF. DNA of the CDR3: TGTGCCAGCAGCTTCCCGGGGTCGGAGCAGTTCTTC.

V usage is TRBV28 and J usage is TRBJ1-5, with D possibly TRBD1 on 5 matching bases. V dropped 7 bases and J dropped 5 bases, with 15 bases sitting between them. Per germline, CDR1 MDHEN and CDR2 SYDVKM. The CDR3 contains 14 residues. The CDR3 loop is CASNPLWGDQPQHF. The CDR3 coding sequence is TGTGCCAGCAACCCTCTGTGGGGGGATCAGCCCCAGCATTTT.

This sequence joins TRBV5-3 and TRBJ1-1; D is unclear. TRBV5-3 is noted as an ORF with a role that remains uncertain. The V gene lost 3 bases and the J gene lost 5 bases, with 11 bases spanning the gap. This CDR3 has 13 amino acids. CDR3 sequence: CARSCDFLTEAFF. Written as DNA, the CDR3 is TGTGCCAGAAGCTGCGATTTTTTGACTGAAGCTTTCTTT.

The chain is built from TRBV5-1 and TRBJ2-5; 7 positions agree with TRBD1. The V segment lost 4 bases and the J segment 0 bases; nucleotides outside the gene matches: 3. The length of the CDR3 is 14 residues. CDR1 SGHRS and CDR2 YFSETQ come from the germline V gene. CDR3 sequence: CASSGGQYQETQYF. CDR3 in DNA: TGCGCCAGCAGCGGGGGACAGTACCAAGAGACCCAGTACTTC.

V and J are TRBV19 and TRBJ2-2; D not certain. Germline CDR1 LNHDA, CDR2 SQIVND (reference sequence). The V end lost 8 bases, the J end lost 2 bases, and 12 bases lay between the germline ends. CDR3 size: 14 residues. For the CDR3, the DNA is TGTGCCAGTCGACGGACCACTAACACCGGGGAGCTGTTTTTT. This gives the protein CASRRTTNTGELFF.

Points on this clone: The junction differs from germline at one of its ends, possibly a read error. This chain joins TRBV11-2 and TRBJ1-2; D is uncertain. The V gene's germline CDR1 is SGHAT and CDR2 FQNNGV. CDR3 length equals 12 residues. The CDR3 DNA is TGTGCCAGCAGCTTGACACCTCTCAGGTCCTTCTTC. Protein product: CASSLTPLRSFF.

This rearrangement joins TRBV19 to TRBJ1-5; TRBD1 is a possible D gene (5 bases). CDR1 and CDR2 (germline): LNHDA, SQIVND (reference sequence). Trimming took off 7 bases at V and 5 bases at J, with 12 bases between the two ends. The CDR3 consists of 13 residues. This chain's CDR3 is CASNGGAYQPQHF. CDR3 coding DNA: TGTGCCAGTAATGGGGGAGCCTATCAGCCCCAGCATTTT.

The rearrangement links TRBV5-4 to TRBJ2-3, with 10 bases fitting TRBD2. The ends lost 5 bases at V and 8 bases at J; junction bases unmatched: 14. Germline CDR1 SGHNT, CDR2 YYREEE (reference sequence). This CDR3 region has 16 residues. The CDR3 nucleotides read TGTGCCAGCAGTCTGCCCCTAGCGGGAGAAAGGGGTACGCAGTATTTT. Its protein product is CASSLPLAGERGTQYF.

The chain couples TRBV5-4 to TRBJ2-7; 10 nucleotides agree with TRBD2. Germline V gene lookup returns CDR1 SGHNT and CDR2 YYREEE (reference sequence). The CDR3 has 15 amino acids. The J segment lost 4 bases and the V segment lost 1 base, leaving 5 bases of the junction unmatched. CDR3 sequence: CASSLSLAGAYEQYF. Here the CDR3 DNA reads TGTGCCAGCAGCTTGTCGCTAGCGGGAGCGTACGAGCAGTACTTC.

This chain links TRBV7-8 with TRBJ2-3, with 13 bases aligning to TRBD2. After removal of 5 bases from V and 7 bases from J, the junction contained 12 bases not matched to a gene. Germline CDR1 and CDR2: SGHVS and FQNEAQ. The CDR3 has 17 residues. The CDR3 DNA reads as TGTGCCAGCAGCGGGCCGGGACTAGCGGGACGGTTGAATACGCAGTATTTT. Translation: CASSGPGLAGRLNTQYF.

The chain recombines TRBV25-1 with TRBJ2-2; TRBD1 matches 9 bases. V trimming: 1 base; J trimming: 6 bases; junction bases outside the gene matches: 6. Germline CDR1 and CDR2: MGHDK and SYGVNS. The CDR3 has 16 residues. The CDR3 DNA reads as TGTGCCAGCAGTGAATTGGGGACAGGGCAATCCGGGGAGCTGTTTTTT. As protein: CASSELGTGQSGELFF.

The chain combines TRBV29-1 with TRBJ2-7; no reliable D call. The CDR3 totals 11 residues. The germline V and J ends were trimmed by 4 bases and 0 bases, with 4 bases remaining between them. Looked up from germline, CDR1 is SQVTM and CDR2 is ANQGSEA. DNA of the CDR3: TGCAGCGTTGCCATCTCCTACGAGCAGTACTTC. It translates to CSVAISYEQYF.

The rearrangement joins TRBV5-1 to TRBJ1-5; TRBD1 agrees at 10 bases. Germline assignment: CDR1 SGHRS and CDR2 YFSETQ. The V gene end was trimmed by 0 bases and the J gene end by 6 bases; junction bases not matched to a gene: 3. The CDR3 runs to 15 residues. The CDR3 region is CASSLETGGGQPQHF. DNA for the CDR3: TGCGCCAGCAGCTTGGAGACAGGGGGCGGTCAGCCCCAGCATTTT.

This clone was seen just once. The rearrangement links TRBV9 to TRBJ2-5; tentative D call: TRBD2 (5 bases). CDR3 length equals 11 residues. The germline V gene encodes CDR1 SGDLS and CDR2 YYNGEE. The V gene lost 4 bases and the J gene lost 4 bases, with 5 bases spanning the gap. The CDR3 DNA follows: TGTGCCAGCAGCCGGGGAGAGACCCAGTACTTC. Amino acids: CASSRGETQYF.

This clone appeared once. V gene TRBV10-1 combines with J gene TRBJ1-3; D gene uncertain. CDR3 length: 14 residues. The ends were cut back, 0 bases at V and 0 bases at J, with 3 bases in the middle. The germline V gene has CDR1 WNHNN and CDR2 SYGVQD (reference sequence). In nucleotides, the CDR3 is TGCGCCAGCAGTGAGTCTAACTCTGGAAACACCATATATTTT. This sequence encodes CASSESNSGNTIYF.

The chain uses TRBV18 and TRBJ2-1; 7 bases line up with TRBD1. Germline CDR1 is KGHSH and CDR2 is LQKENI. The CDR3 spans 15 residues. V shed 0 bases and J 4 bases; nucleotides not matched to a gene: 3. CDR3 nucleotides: TGTGCCAGCTCACCACCGCAGGGGGAGTACAATGAGCAGTTCTTC. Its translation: CASSPPQGEYNEQFF.

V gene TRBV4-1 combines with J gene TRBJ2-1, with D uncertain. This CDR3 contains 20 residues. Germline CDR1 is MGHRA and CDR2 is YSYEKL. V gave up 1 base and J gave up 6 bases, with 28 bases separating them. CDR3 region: CASSQVEFPWRLGRVNEQFF. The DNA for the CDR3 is TGCGCCAGCAGCCAAGTTGAGTTCCCCTGGCGGCTGGGTCGGGTCAATGAGCAGTTCTTC.

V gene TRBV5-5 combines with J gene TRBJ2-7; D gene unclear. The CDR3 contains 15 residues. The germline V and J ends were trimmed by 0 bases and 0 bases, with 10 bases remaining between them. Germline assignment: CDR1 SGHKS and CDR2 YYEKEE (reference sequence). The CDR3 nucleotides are TGTGCCAGCAGCTTGGCCCCCTTGCTCTCCTACGAGCAGTACTTC. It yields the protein CASSLAPLLSYEQYF.

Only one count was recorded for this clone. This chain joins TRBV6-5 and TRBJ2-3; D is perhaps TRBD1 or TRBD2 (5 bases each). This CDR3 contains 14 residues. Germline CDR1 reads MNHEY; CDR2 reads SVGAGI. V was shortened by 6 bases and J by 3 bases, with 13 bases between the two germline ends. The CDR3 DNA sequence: TGTGCCAGCAGGACAGATACGGGGACAGATACGCAGTATTTT. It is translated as CASRTDTGTDTQYF.

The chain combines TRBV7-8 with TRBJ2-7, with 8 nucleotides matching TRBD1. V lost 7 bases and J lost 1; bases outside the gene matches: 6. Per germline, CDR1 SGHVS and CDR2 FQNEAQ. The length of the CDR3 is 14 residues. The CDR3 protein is CASTSDRGSYEQYF. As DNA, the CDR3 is TGTGCCAGCACCAGCGACAGGGGATCCTACGAGCAGTACTTC.

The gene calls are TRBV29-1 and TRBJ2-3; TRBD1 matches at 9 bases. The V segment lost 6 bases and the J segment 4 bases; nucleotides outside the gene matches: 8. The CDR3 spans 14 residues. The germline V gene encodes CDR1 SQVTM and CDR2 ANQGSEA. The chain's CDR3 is CSVIQGAFADTQYF. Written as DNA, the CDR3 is TGCAGCGTAATACAGGGGGCGTTCGCAGATACGCAGTATTTT.

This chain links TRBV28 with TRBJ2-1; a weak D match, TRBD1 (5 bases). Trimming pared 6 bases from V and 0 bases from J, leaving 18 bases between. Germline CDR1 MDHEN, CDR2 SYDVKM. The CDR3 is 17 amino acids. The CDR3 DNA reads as TGTGCCAGCAGCCCCCCGACAGATTCGAGCTCCTACAATGAGCAGTTCTTC. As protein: CASSPPTDSSSYNEQFF.

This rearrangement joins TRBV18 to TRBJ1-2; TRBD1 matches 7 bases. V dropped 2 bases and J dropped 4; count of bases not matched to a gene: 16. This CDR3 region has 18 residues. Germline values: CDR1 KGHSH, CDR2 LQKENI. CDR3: CASSPAEQGGPRVYGYTF. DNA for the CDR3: TGTGCCAGCTCACCAGCGGAGCAGGGGGGCCCGCGGGTCTATGGCTACACCTTC.

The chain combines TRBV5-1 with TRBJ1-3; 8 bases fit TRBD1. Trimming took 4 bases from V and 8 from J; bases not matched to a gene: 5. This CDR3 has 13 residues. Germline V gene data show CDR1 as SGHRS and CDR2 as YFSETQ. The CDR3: CASSPGQGDTIYF. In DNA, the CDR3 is TGCGCCAGCAGCCCTGGACAGGGAGACACCATATATTTT.

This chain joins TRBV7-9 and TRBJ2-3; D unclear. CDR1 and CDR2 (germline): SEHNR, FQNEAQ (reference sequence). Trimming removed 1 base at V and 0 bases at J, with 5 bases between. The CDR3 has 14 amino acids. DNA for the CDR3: TGTGCCAGCAGCTTAGTAACTAGCACAGATACGCAGTATTTT. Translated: CASSLVTSTDTQYF.

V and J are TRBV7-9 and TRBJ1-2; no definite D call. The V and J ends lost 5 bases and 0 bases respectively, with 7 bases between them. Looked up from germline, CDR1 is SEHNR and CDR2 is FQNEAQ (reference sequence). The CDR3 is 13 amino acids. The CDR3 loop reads CASSPGANYGYTF. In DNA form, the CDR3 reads TGTGCCAGCAGCCCGGGCGCTAACTATGGCTACACCTTC.

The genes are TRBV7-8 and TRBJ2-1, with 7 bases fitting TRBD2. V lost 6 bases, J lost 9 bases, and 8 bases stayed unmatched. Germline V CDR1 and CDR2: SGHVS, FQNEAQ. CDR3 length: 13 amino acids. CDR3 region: CASRPGLFREQFF. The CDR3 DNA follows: TGTGCCAGCAGGCCGGGACTATTTCGTGAGCAGTTCTTC. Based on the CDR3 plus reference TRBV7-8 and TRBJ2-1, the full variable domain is GAGVSQSPRYKVAKRGQDVALRCDPISGHVSLFWYQQALGQGPEFLTYFQNEAQLDKSGLPSDRFFAERPEGSVSTLKIQRTQQEDSAVYLCASRPGLFREQFFGPGTRLTVL.